This T cell receptor (beta chain) is drawn from a study of cytomegalovirus exposure and HLA in healthy donors. The primer mix had 60 Vbeta and 13 Jbeta primers. Produced via immunoSEQ multiplex PCR; TCRdb's table is partial and in-frame only. The repertoire has approximately 130,000 clones, more than 65% of them found once; the top ten carry 2% to 3%. About this clone: The antigen is unknown.

General observations from the study: Altogether, 150 to 200 TCR beta chains were recorded as cytomegalovirus-associated.

This receptor was taken from a man aged 50 or older in good health and CMV-seronegative. The sequenced sample was PBMCs.

The CDR3 sequence: CAWSPGGLLGYTF. For the CDR3, the DNA is TGTGCCTGGAGTCCCGGGGGGCTGTTAGGCTACACCTTC. V is TRBV30 and J is TRBJ1-2; D may be TRBD1 (6 bases). The CDR3 sequence is 13 residues long. The V end lost 2 bases, the J end lost 8 bases, and 15 bases lay between the germline ends. CDR1 GTSNPN and CDR2 SVGIG come from the germline V gene (reference sequence).